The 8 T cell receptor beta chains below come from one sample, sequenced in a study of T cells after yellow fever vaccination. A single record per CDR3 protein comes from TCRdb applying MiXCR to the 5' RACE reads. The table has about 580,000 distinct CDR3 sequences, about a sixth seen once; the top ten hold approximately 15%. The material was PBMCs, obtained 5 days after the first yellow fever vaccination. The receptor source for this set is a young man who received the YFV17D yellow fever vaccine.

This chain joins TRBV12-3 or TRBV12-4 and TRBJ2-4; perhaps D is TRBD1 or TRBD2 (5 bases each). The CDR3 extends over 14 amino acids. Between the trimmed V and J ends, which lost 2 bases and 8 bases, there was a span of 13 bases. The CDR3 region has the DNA TGTGCCAGCAGTTTACTGGGGGATGGGGACATTCAGTACTTC. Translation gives CASSLLGDGDIQYF.

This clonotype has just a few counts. The CDR3 DNA reads TGCGCCAGCAGCCAAGTCGGGGGGGCGGACTATGGCTACACCTTC. Translation: CASSQVGGADYGYTF. V gene TRBV5-1 combines with J gene TRBJ1-2; D is possibly TRBD1 (6 bases). V was clipped by 4 bases and J by 3 bases, with 16 bases between them. The V gene's germline CDR1 is SGHRS and CDR2 YFSETQ. This CDR3 is 15 amino acids long. The variable domain in full, with the rest retrieved from reference TRBV5-1 and TRBJ1-2, is KAGVTQTPRYLIKTRGQQVTLSCSPISGHRSVSWYQQTPGQGLQFLFEYFSETQRNKGNFPGRFSGRQFSNSRSEMNVSTLELGDSALYLCASSQVGGADYGYTFGSGTRLTVV.

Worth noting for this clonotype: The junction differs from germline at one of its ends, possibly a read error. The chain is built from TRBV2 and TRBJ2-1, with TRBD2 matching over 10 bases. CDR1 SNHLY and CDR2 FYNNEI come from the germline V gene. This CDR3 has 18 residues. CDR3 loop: CARSASGGAYTWGNEQFF. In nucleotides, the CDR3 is TGTGCCAGGAGTGCTAGCGGGGGCGCATACACCTGGGGTAATGAGCAGTTCTTC.

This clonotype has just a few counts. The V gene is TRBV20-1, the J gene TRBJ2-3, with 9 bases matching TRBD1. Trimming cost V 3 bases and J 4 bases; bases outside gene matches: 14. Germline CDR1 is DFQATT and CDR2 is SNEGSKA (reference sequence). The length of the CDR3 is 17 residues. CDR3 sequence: CSASRPGTGRMADTQYF. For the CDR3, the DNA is TGCAGTGCTAGTCGACCCGGGACAGGGAGGATGGCAGATACGCAGTATTTT.

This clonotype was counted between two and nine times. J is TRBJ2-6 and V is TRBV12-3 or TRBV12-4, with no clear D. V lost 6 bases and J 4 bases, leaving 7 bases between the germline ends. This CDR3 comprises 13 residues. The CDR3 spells CASRVAGANVLTF. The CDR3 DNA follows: TGTGCCAGCAGGGTCGCGGGGGCCAACGTCCTGACTTTC.

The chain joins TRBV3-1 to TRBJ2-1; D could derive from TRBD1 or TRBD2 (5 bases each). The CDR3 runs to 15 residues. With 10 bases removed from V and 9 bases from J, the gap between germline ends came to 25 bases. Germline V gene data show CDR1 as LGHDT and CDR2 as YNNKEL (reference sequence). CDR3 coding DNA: TGTGCCACCTGCCTACGGGACGCCAGCGGTTCTGAGCAGTTCTTC. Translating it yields CATCLRDASGSEQFF.

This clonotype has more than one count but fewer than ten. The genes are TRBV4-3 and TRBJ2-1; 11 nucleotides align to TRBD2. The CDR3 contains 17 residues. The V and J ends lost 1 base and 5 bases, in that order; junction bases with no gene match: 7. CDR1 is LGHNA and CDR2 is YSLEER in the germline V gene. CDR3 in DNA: TGCGCCAGCAGCCAAGCGCTAGCGGGGGGCCCAAACAATGAGCAGTTCTTC. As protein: CASSQALAGGPNNEQFF.

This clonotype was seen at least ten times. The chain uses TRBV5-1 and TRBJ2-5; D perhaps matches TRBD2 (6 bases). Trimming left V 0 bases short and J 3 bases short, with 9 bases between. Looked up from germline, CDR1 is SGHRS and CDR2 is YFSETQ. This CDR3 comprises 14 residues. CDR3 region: CASSLGRGKETQYF. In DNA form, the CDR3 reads TGCGCCAGCAGCTTGGGGCGGGGTAAAGAGACCCAGTACTTC.